This T cell receptor beta chain was sequenced in a study of human T cells and chemical hapten exposure. From germline, CDR1 is LGHNA and CDR2 YSLEER. The V end lost 2 bases, the J end lost 8 bases, and 16 bases lay between the germline ends. The CDR3 extends over 15 amino acids. Study results and limitations: No alteration of TCRs above 1 in 1000 frequency was seen with DPC sensitization.

This clonotype was observed a few times. Its antigen is as yet unknown. The time point here: patch test 3, about 24 weeks after DPC sensitization. This sample's treatment: therapeutic diphenylcyclopropenone sensitization with weekly scalp DPC. How the authors handled the data: TCR counts had a median of around 94,000 per sample and spanned roughly 23,224 to 750,000. TCRdb redid the calling of the RACE reads with MiXCR, one entry per CDR3 protein. Here the V and J calls rest on TCRdb's processing, not on the authors' analysis. This table holds some 170,000 distinct CDR3 sequences, 25% to 35% found once.

Sequencing was performed on whole blood, taken in connection with sensitization to the hapten diphenylcyclopropenone (DPC). This sequence originates from a woman between 18 and 29 years old with alopecia areata. Some clones in this sample may be carry-over from other donors' samples. The chain links TRBV4-3 to TRBJ1-5; D is possibly TRBD1 (5 bases). In DNA form, the CDR3 reads TGCGCCAGCAGCCAACACTCGGGGGGTCAGGAGCCCCAGCATTTT. Amino acids: CASSQHSGGQEPQHF.